This is a list of T cell receptor beta chains from one sample in a study of blood T cell repertoires in COVID-19. This table comes from immunoSEQ multiplex PCR, and its TCRdb copy is limited to in-frame clones, with some not included. The sample lists 100,000 to 150,000 clones; about 83% were seen once. The sample was peripheral blood. These TCRs come from a woman in her fifties or sixties with acute or convalescent COVID-19. Both conserved end residues are part of each CDR3. D genes are given only for firm matches. Only part of the rows carry a size: once, few, many, or a class if the clone is expanded.

CDR3aa: CASSRGLAGTGELFF; CDR3nt: TGTGCCAGCAGCAGGGGACTAGCGGGCACCGGGGAGCTGTTTTTT; d_gene: TRBD2; j_gene: TRBJ2-2; v_gene: TRBV9; abundance: .
CDR3aa: CASGRQGVWETQYF; CDR3nt: TGTGCCAGCGGACGTCAAGGGGTTTGGGAGACCCAGTACTTC; d_gene: .; j_gene: TRBJ2-5; v_gene: TRBV7-8; abundance: .
CDR3aa: CASSLRSYSNQPQHF; CDR3nt: TGTGCCAGCAGCTTGCGGAGTTATAGCAATCAGCCCCAGCATTTT; d_gene: .; j_gene: TRBJ1-5; v_gene: TRBV5-6; abundance: .
CDR3aa: CATSRDGQSYNSPLHF; CDR3nt: TGTGCCACCAGCAGAGACGGACAGTCCTATAATTCACCCCTCCACTTT; d_gene: .; j_gene: TRBJ1-6; v_gene: TRBV15; abundance: few
CDR3aa: CAWSSSGNTIYF; CDR3nt: TGTGCCTGGTCGAGCTCTGGAAACACCATATATTTT; d_gene: .; j_gene: TRBJ1-3; v_gene: TRBV30; abundance: .
CDR3aa: CSGGGAGEAFF; CDR3nt: TGCAGCGGCGGGGGCGCGGGTGAAGCTTTCTTT; d_gene: .; j_gene: TRBJ1-1; v_gene: TRBV29-1; abundance: .
CDR3aa: CACLPGQGIAGANVLTF; CDR3nt: TGTGCCTGCTTACCGGGACAGGGTATCGCTGGGGCCAACGTCCTGACTTTC; d_gene: TRBD1; j_gene: TRBJ2-6; v_gene: TRBV30; abundance: .
CDR3aa: CASSEDLRGSPQPQHF; CDR3nt: TGTGCCAGCAGTGAAGATTTAAGAGGGTCGCCTCAGCCCCAGCATTTT; d_gene: .; j_gene: TRBJ1-5; v_gene: TRBV6-1; abundance: .
CDR3aa: CASSKGVPVTEAFF; CDR3nt: TGTGCCAGTAGTAAAGGGGTCCCGGTCACTGAAGCTTTCTTT; d_gene: .; j_gene: TRBJ1-1; v_gene: TRBV19; abundance: .
CDR3aa: CASSPRSRHNTGELFF; CDR3nt: TGTGCCAGCTCACCACGGTCCAGGCATAACACCGGGGAGCTGTTTTTT; d_gene: .; j_gene: TRBJ2-2; v_gene: TRBV18; abundance: .
CDR3aa: CASILTAGLGEAFF; CDR3nt: TGTGCCAGCATCCTGACTGCGGGCTTGGGTGAAGCTTTCTTT; d_gene: .; j_gene: TRBJ1-1; v_gene: TRBV6-5; abundance: .
CDR3aa: CASSFGGLGRPQHF; CDR3nt: TGTGCCAGCAGCTTTGGCGGTTTGGGTCGGCCCCAGCATTTT; d_gene: .; j_gene: TRBJ1-5; v_gene: TRBV5-6; abundance: .
CDR3aa: CSVGDRGGSPLHF; CDR3nt: TGCAGCGTGGGGGACAGGGGAGGATCACCCCTCCACTTT; d_gene: TRBD1; j_gene: TRBJ1-6; v_gene: TRBV29-1; abundance: few
CDR3aa: CASSLRGTGGNTIYF; CDR3nt: TGTGCCAGCAGTTTACGAGGGACAGGAGGAAACACCATATATTTT; d_gene: TRBD1; j_gene: TRBJ1-3; v_gene: TRBV27; abundance: .
CDR3aa: CASSQGAGGLYNEQFF; CDR3nt: TGCGCCAGCAGCCAAGGAGCGGGGGGGCTCTACAATGAGCAGTTCTTC; d_gene: TRBD2; j_gene: TRBJ2-1; v_gene: TRBV4-3; abundance: .
CDR3aa: CASSGRTGNTEAFF; CDR3nt: TGTGCCAGCAGCGGTAGGACAGGGAACACTGAAGCTTTCTTT; d_gene: TRBD1; j_gene: TRBJ1-1; v_gene: TRBV5-8; abundance: .
CDR3aa: CATGQGDYGYTF; CDR3nt: TGTGCCACCGGACAGGGGGACTATGGCTACACCTTC; d_gene: TRBD1; j_gene: TRBJ1-2; v_gene: TRBV24-1; abundance: .
CDR3aa: CASSMDRVNNEQFF; CDR3nt: TGTGCCAGTAGTATGGACAGGGTGAACAATGAGCAGTTCTTC; d_gene: TRBD1; j_gene: TRBJ2-1; v_gene: TRBV19; abundance: .
CDR3aa: CASPQFTGGGELFF; CDR3nt: TGTGCCAGCCCCCAGTTTACCGGGGGCGGGGAGCTGTTTTTT; d_gene: .; j_gene: TRBJ2-2; v_gene: TRBV18; abundance: .
CDR3aa: CASSHGTSGKYEQYF; CDR3nt: TGTGCCAGCAGCCACGGGACTAGCGGGAAATACGAGCAGTACTTC; d_gene: TRBD2; j_gene: TRBJ2-7; v_gene: TRBV13; abundance: .
CDR3aa: CASKLQGAGTEAFF; CDR3nt: TGTGCCAGCAAACTCCAGGGGGCGGGCACTGAAGCTTTCTTT; d_gene: TRBD1; j_gene: TRBJ1-1; v_gene: TRBV6-6; abundance: .
CDR3aa: CASSFGLAGATDTQYF; CDR3nt: TGTGCCAGCAGTTTCGGACTAGCGGGGGCCACAGATACGCAGTATTTT; d_gene: TRBD2; j_gene: TRBJ2-3; v_gene: TRBV6-2/TRBV6-3; abundance: .
CDR3aa: CAWDLGWRSPLHF; CDR3nt: TGTGCCTGGGATCTGGGTTGGAGGTCACCCCTCCACTTT; d_gene: .; j_gene: TRBJ1-6; v_gene: TRBV30; abundance: .
CDR3aa: CASSLWAGWNGNTEAFF; CDR3nt: TGCGCCAGCAGCTTGTGGGCAGGGTGGAATGGAAACACTGAAGCTTTCTTT; d_gene: .; j_gene: TRBJ1-1; v_gene: TRBV5-1; abundance: .
CDR3aa: CASSQDSKRNEQFF; CDR3nt: TGTGCCAGCAGCCAAGATTCTAAGAGAAATGAGCAGTTCTTC; d_gene: .; j_gene: TRBJ2-1; v_gene: TRBV3-1/TRBV3-2; abundance: .
CDR3aa: CASSQPEDNEQFF; CDR3nt: TGTGCCAGCAGCCAACCCGAGGACAATGAGCAGTTCTTC; d_gene: .; j_gene: TRBJ2-1; v_gene: TRBV7-9; abundance: .
CDR3aa: CASSQYGTGNNEQFF; CDR3nt: TGCGCCAGCAGCCAGTATGGGACTGGGAACAATGAGCAGTTCTTC; d_gene: .; j_gene: TRBJ2-1; v_gene: TRBV4-3; abundance: .
CDR3aa: CASSLLTGQDLNTIYF; CDR3nt: TGCGCCAGCAGCTTACTGACGGGACAGGACCTGAACACCATATATTTT; d_gene: TRBD1; j_gene: TRBJ1-3; v_gene: TRBV5-1; abundance: .
CDR3aa: CASSLGGGAFF; CDR3nt: TGTGCCAGCAGCTTAGGAGGGGGTGCTTTCTTT; d_gene: .; j_gene: TRBJ1-1; v_gene: TRBV7-9; abundance: .
CDR3aa: CASSPDPGGVNTEAFF; CDR3nt: TGTGCCAGCAGCCCGGATCCGGGGGGGGTGAACACTGAAGCTTTCTTT; d_gene: .; j_gene: TRBJ1-1; v_gene: TRBV5-4; abundance: .
CDR3aa: CASSYGNRPNTEAFF; CDR3nt: TGTGCCAGCAGTTACGGGAACAGGCCGAACACTGAAGCTTTCTTT; d_gene: .; j_gene: TRBJ1-1; v_gene: TRBV6-5; abundance: .
CDR3aa: CASSLSTVDYGYTF; CDR3nt: TGCGCCAGCAGCTTGAGCACCGTGGACTATGGCTACACCTTC; d_gene: .; j_gene: TRBJ1-2; v_gene: TRBV5-1; abundance: .
CDR3aa: CASSPYQGTGELFF; CDR3nt: TGTGCCAGCAGTCCATATCAGGGAACCGGGGAGCTGTTTTTT; d_gene: .; j_gene: TRBJ2-2; v_gene: TRBV27; abundance: .
CDR3aa: CASSSTGVYGYTF; CDR3nt: TGTGCCAGCAGCTCCACAGGGGTCTATGGCTACACCTTC; d_gene: TRBD1; j_gene: TRBJ1-2; v_gene: TRBV11-2; abundance: .
CDR3aa: CASSLSSYNSPLHF; CDR3nt: TGTGCCAGCAGCCTTAGCTCCTATAATTCACCCCTCCACTTT; d_gene: .; j_gene: TRBJ1-6; v_gene: TRBV11-3; abundance: .
CDR3aa: CASSILAGDDGPQHF; CDR3nt: TGTGCCAGTAGTATTCTGGCAGGGGACGATGGACCCCAGCATTTT; d_gene: .; j_gene: TRBJ1-5; v_gene: TRBV19; abundance: .
CDR3aa: CASSESGGHYEQYF; CDR3nt: TGTGCCAGCAGTGAAAGCGGGGGGCACTACGAGCAGTACTTC; d_gene: TRBD2; j_gene: TRBJ2-7; v_gene: TRBV2; abundance: .
CDR3aa: CASSVALQGYTDTQYF; CDR3nt: TGTGCCAGCAGCGTAGCTCTACAGGGGTACACAGATACGCAGTATTTT; d_gene: TRBD1; j_gene: TRBJ2-3; v_gene: TRBV9; abundance: .
CDR3aa: CASSFGEINEKLFF; CDR3nt: TGTGCCAGCAGCTTCGGGGAAATTAATGAAAAACTGTTTTTT; d_gene: .; j_gene: TRBJ1-4; v_gene: TRBV11-2; abundance: .
CDR3aa: CASSYSTGVNNEQFF; CDR3nt: TGTGCCAGCAGCTATAGTACGGGAGTAAACAATGAGCAGTTCTTC; d_gene: .; j_gene: TRBJ2-1; v_gene: TRBV11-3; abundance: .
CDR3aa: CAISTGTGVSDYGYTF; CDR3nt: TGTGCCATCAGCACCGGGACAGGGGTTTCAGACTATGGCTACACCTTC; d_gene: TRBD1; j_gene: TRBJ1-2; v_gene: TRBV10-3; abundance: few
CDR3aa: CAWRGFPGQPQHF; CDR3nt: TGTGCCTGGAGAGGTTTTCCAGGTCAGCCCCAGCATTTT; d_gene: .; j_gene: TRBJ1-5; v_gene: TRBV30; abundance: .
CDR3aa: CASSIPAADTQYF; CDR3nt: TGTGCCAGTAGTATTCCAGCGGCAGATACGCAGTATTTT; d_gene: .; j_gene: TRBJ2-3; v_gene: TRBV19; abundance: .
CDR3aa: CASSLSGRFSNQPQHF; CDR3nt: TGTGCCAGCAGTTTATCGGGCAGGTTTAGCAATCAGCCCCAGCATTTT; d_gene: .; j_gene: TRBJ1-5; v_gene: TRBV27; abundance: .
CDR3aa: CASSVVTGDTEAFF; CDR3nt: TGTGCCAGCAGTGTTGTGACAGGGGACACTGAAGCTTTCTTT; d_gene: TRBD1; j_gene: TRBJ1-1; v_gene: TRBV2; abundance: .
CDR3aa: CASSPEKHGTSGRGGYNEQFF; CDR3nt: TGTGCCAGCTCACCAGAGAAACACGGAACTAGCGGGAGAGGCGGCTACAATGAGCAGTTCTTC; d_gene: TRBD2; j_gene: TRBJ2-1; v_gene: TRBV18; abundance: .